The next 25 T cell receptor beta chains were all read from a single sample in a study of blood T cell repertoires in COVID-19 (dated by TCRdb to between 2020 and 2021). Libraries were built with the immunoSEQ multiplex PCR assay. Entries here come from immuneACCESS through TCRdb and include only in-frame sequences with V and J called. Some clones fail to appear in such tables; in the studies checked, an unresolved V gene covers under half of the shortfall, and the cause of the remainder is unknown. This sample comprises roughly 49,000 clones, approximately 86% of them detected only once. 16% of the sample lies in the top ten. The sequencing input was peripheral blood. All receptors derive from a man aged 40-55 years with acute or convalescent COVID-19.

The J gene is TRBJ2-2, the V gene TRBV7-2; TRBD2 matches at 7 bases. The CDR3 extends over 15 amino acids. The V and J ends lost 6 bases and 8 bases, in that order; junction bases with no gene match: 12. Germline V gene data show CDR1 as SGHTA and CDR2 as FQGNSA. In DNA form, the CDR3 reads TGTGCCAGCAGTTTTAGCGGGCGAAGCGGGGGGGAGCTGTTTTTT. This translates into CASSFSGRSGGELFF.

V usage is TRBV7-2 and J usage is TRBJ1-5; D not certain. The germline V gene has CDR1 SGHTA and CDR2 FQGNSA. V was clipped by 2 bases and J by 8 bases, with 10 bases between them. This CDR3 has 13 amino acids. The CDR3 coding sequence is TGTGCCAGCAGCTTAAGCCGTCTTGAGCCCCAGCATTTT. Translating gives CASSLSRLEPQHF.

The V and J genes are TRBV18 and TRBJ1-1; 10 bases map to TRBD1. The V gene's germline CDR1 is KGHSH and CDR2 LQKENI. V was pared by 6 bases and J by 1 base, with 5 bases of the junction left unmatched. The CDR3 has 15 amino acids. CDR3 protein: CASSGTGAWNTEAFF. CDR3 nucleotides: TGTGCCAGCTCGGGGACAGGGGCTTGGAACACTGAAGCTTTCTTT.

V usage is TRBV9 and J usage is TRBJ2-3; D possibly corresponds to TRBD1 (5 bases). The germline V and J ends were trimmed by 4 bases and 0 bases, with 12 bases remaining between them. Germline-derived CDR1 and CDR2 are SGDLS and YYNGEE. This CDR3 spans 15 amino acids. The CDR3 coding sequence is TGTGCCAGCAGCCAAAGACAGTCTAGCACAGATACGCAGTATTTT. It specifies CASSQRQSSTDTQYF.

This clone was counted only a few times. The rearrangement uses TRBV25-1 and TRBJ1-2; 10 nucleotides align to TRBD1. CDR1 and CDR2 from the germline V gene are MGHDK and SYGVNS. Trimming took 7 bases from V and 8 from J; bases not matched to a gene: 4. This CDR3 comprises 12 residues. The CDR3 bases are TGTGCCAGCAAGCGGACAGGGGGAGGCTACACCTTC. Translated: CASKRTGGGYTF.

The V and J genes are TRBV24-1 and TRBJ1-5; possibly TRBD1 for D (5 bases). Per the germline V gene, CDR1 is KGHDR and CDR2 is SFDVKD. V was cut by 8 bases and J by 3 bases, with 10 bases left in between. This CDR3 is built from 13 residues. CDR3 amino acids: CATTRGINQPQHF. The CDR3 DNA sequence: TGTGCCACCACCCGGGGGATCAATCAGCCCCAGCATTTT.

V and J are TRBV19 and TRBJ1-5; a weak D match, TRBD1 (6 bases). The CDR3 has 19 amino acids. Deletions cut 2 bases from V and 2 bases from J, with 22 bases between. Germline values: CDR1 LNHDA, CDR2 SQIVND (reference sequence). The CDR3 sequence: CASSIPLGRGRERNQPQHF. The CDR3 DNA reads TGTGCCAGTAGTATACCTCTCGGCAGGGGTAGGGAACGCAATCAGCCCCAGCATTTT.

The rearrangement links TRBV14 to TRBJ2-7; 9 bases are shared with TRBD1. V dropped 4 bases and J dropped 1; count of bases not matched to a gene: 5. The CDR3 is made up of 15 amino acids. The germline V gene encodes CDR1 SGHDN and CDR2 FVKESK. The CDR3 bases are TGTGCCAGCAGCCTGCCGGGACAGGGATCCTACGAGCAGTACTTC. Amino acids: CASSLPGQGSYEQYF.

The count of this clone is one. V gene TRBV19 combines with J gene TRBJ2-1; 10 positions agree with TRBD2. The germline V gene encodes CDR1 LNHDA and CDR2 SQIVND (reference sequence). The CDR3 is 16 residues long. V dropped 5 bases and J dropped 8; count of bases not matched to a gene: 12. The CDR3 is CASSPLVLAGEYEQFF. Written as DNA, the CDR3 is TGTGCCAGTAGTCCCCTCGTCCTAGCGGGGGAGTATGAGCAGTTCTTC.

This clone appeared once. This chain connects TRBV3-1 (or the pseudogene TRBV3-2) to TRBJ2-2; perhaps TRBD2 as D (5 bases). CDR1 is LGHDT, CDR2 YNNKEL, per germline (reference sequence). The CDR3 consists of 14 residues. Trimming left V 4 bases short and J 2 bases short, with 8 bases between. DNA for the CDR3: TGTGCCAGCAGCCCGAGGGTCAACACCGGGGAGCTGTTTTTT. It is translated as CASSPRVNTGELFF.

The chain employs TRBV2 and TRBJ1-2; D not certain. The CDR3 is 14 residues long. V lost 7 bases and J lost 4, with 16 bases in between. CDR1 and CDR2 (germline): SNHLY, FYNNEI. CDR3: CASNVRENAYGYTF. The CDR3 region has the DNA TGTGCCAGCAACGTACGGGAGAACGCCTATGGCTACACCTTC.

The CDR3 DNA is TGTGCCAGCAGCGCACAGGGGAATGGAAACACCATATATTTT. It is translated as CASSAQGNGNTIYF. J is TRBJ1-3 and V is TRBV7-2; TRBD1 agrees at 7 bases. Germline-derived CDR1 and CDR2 are SGHTA and FQGNSA. V shed 5 bases, J shed 3 bases, and the junction held 4 bases outside the gene matches. The CDR3 is 14 amino acids.

This chain links TRBV15 with TRBJ2-7; 8 bases map to TRBD1. CDR1 and CDR2 (germline): LNHNV, YYDKDF (reference sequence). The CDR3 has 15 amino acids. V dropped 0 bases and J dropped 6; count of bases not matched to a gene: 7. The CDR3 protein is CATSRDLRQGIEQYF. Written as DNA, the CDR3 is TGTGCCACCAGCAGAGATCTAAGACAGGGGATCGAGCAGTACTTC.

The rearrangement joins TRBV5-6 to TRBJ1-3, with D possibly matching TRBD1 (5 bases). This CDR3 spans 15 amino acids. Trimming left V 0 bases short and J 4 bases short, with 11 bases between. Germline V lookup: CDR1 SGHDT, CDR2 YYEEEE. The CDR3 loop is CASSLVRGIGNTIYF. CDR3 nucleotide sequence: TGTGCCAGCAGCTTGGTAAGGGGAATCGGAAACACCATATATTTT.

This clone was seen a few times. This rearrangement joins TRBV30 to TRBJ1-5, with D possibly TRBD1 on 5 matching bases. The germline gives CDR1 GTSNPN, CDR2 SVGIG (reference sequence). The ends were cut back, 1 base at V and 11 bases at J, with 15 bases in the middle. The CDR3 totals 13 residues. CDR3 region: CAWSGSWQGAQHF. CDR3 sequence (DNA): TGTGCCTGGAGTGGATCCTGGCAAGGGGCCCAGCATTTT.

V and J are TRBV2 and TRBJ2-1; the match to TRBD2 covers 9 bases. The germline V gene encodes CDR1 SNHLY and CDR2 FYNNEI. Trimming cost V 7 bases and J 8 bases; bases outside gene matches: 6. CDR3 length: 13 amino acids. The CDR3 nucleotides read TGTGCCAGCACTAGCGGGATGATCGATGAGCAGTTCTTC. It codes for CASTSGMIDEQFF. The whole variable domain, remainder taken from reference TRBV2 and TRBJ2-1, is EPEVTQTPSHQVTQMGQEVILRCVPISNHLYFYWYRQILGQKVEFLVSFYNNEISEKSEIFDDQFSVERPDGSNFTLKIRSTKLEDSAMYFCASTSGMIDEQFFGPGTRLTVL.

The chain recombines TRBV6-5 with TRBJ2-3; a weak D match, TRBD1 (6 bases). Trimming took off 7 bases at V and 9 bases at J, with 17 bases between the two ends. CDR1 is MNHEY and CDR2 is SVGAGI in the germline V gene. There are 13 residues in the CDR3. The CDR3 bases are TGTGCCAGCACCGGACAGCCGGCTCGAACGCAGTATTTT. Translation gives CASTGQPARTQYF.

This chain uses TRBV24-1 with TRBJ1-5; the D is unclear. The V end lost 6 bases, the J end lost 1 base, and 9 bases lay between the germline ends. This CDR3 spans 14 amino acids. Per germline, CDR1 KGHDR and CDR2 SFDVKD. The CDR3 loop reads CATSLHGSNQPQHF. Written as DNA, the CDR3 is TGTGCCACCAGTCTTCACGGGAGCAATCAGCCCCAGCATTTT.

The rearrangement uses TRBV5-1 and TRBJ2-7; no clear D. Trimming left V 0 bases short and J 5 bases short, with 12 bases between. This CDR3 is built from 14 residues. Looked up from germline, CDR1 is SGHRS and CDR2 is YFSETQ. CDR3 in amino acids: CASSLELLSNEQYF. CDR3 sequence (DNA): TGCGCCAGCAGCTTGGAACTACTTTCTAACGAGCAGTACTTC.

The chain combines TRBV5-1 with TRBJ2-5; 9 positions match TRBD2. The trim removed 0 bases at V and 1 base at J, leaving 4 bases unmatched. Germline assignment: CDR1 SGHRS and CDR2 YFSETQ. This CDR3 has 16 amino acids. The CDR3 reads CASSLDPAGGQETQYF. The CDR3 nucleotides read TGCGCCAGCAGCTTGGATCCAGCGGGGGGCCAAGAGACCCAGTACTTC.

The genes are TRBV18 and TRBJ1-2; 9 bases map to TRBD1. The CDR3 totals 15 residues. V lost 4 bases, J lost 6 bases, and 9 bases stayed unmatched. Germline lookup yields CDR1 KGHSH and CDR2 LQKENI. In DNA, the CDR3 is TGTGCCAGCTCACACCGTCCCGGGACAGGGAATGGCTACACCTTC. It yields the protein CASSHRPGTGNGYTF.

CDR3 loop: CASRGQGMNTEAFF. The CDR3 DNA sequence: TGTGCCAGCAGAGGACAGGGGATGAACACTGAAGCTTTCTTT. The chain recombines TRBV6-5 with TRBJ1-1; 9 bases are shared with TRBD1. CDR1 is MNHEY and CDR2 is SVGAGI in the germline V gene. J lost 0 bases, V lost 6 bases, and 2 bases had no gene match. The CDR3 is made up of 14 amino acids.

This chain uses TRBV19 with TRBJ1-2; 7 bases line up with TRBD1. Germline CDR1 and CDR2: LNHDA and SQIVND (reference sequence). This CDR3 spans 15 amino acids. Losses at the gene ends were 6 bases for V and 0 bases for J; bases not matched to a gene: 7. The CDR3 is CASRTRGEANYGYTF. The CDR3 region has the DNA TGTGCCAGTAGAACCAGGGGGGAAGCTAACTATGGCTACACCTTC. Using reference TRBV19 and TRBJ1-2 for the parts outside the CDR3, the full variable domain is DGGITQSPKYLFRKEGQNVTLSCEQNLNHDAMYWYRQDPGQGLRLIYYSQIVNDFQKGDIAEGYSVSREKKESFPLTVTSAQKNPTAFYLCASRTRGEANYGYTFGSGTRLTVV.

This chain uses TRBV18 with TRBJ1-2; D call uncertain. This CDR3 region has 12 residues. Germline V lookup: CDR1 KGHSH, CDR2 LQKENI. V was pared by 1 base and J by 11 bases, with 11 bases between. The CDR3 is CASSPLAEKYTF. CDR3 DNA: TGTGCCAGCTCACCACTGGCGGAAAAGTACACCTTC.

The CDR3 DNA is TGTGCCAGCAATGGACTGGGCTCCTACAATGAGCAGTTCTTC. Translation: CASNGLGSYNEQFF. The rearrangement links TRBV2 to TRBJ2-1; D is possibly TRBD2 (5 bases). The CDR3 is 14 residues long. From germline, CDR1 is SNHLY and CDR2 FYNNEI. V was clipped by 7 bases and J by 0 bases, with 10 bases between them. Full variable domain (missing parts from reference TRBV2 and TRBJ2-1): EPEVTQTPSHQVTQMGQEVILRCVPISNHLYFYWYRQILGQKVEFLVSFYNNEISEKSEIFDDQFSVERPDGSNFTLKIRSTKLEDSAMYFCASNGLGSYNEQFFGPGTRLTVL.